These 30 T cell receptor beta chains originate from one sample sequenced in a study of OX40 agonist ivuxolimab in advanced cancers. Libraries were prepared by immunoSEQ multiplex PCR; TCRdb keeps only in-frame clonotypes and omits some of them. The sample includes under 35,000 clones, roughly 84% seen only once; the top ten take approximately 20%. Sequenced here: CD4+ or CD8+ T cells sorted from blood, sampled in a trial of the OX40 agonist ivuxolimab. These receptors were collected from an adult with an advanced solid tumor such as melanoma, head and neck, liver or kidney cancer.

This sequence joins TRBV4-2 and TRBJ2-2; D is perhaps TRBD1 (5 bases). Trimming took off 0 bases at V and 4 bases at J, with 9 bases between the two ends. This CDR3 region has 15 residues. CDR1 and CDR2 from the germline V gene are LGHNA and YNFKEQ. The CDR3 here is CASSQDEGATGELFF. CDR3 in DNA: TGTGCCAGCAGCCAAGATGAAGGGGCCACCGGGGAGCTGTTTTTT.

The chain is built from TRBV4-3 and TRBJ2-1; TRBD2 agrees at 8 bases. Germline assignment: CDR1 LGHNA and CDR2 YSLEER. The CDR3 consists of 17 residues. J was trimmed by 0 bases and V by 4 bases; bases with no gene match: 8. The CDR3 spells CASSPGRGGYSYNEQFF. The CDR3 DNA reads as TGCGCCAGCAGCCCGGGACGGGGGGGCTACTCCTACAATGAGCAGTTCTTC.

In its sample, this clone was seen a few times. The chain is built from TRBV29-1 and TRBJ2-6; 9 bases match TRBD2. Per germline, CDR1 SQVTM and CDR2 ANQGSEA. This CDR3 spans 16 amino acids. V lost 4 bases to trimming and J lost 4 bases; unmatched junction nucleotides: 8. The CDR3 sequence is CSVAAGGPQGANVLTF. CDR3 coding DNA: TGCAGCGTTGCTGCGGGAGGGCCGCAAGGGGCCAACGTCCTGACTTTC.

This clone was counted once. The CDR3 sequence: CASSLDVNEKLFF. The CDR3, as DNA: TGTGCCAGCAGCTTGGACGTAAATGAAAAACTGTTTTTT. This chain uses TRBV5-5 with TRBJ1-4; no reliable D call. V lost 0 bases, J lost 5 bases, and 5 bases lay in between. CDR3 length: 13 amino acids. CDR1 is SGHKS and CDR2 is YYEKEE in the germline V gene (reference sequence).

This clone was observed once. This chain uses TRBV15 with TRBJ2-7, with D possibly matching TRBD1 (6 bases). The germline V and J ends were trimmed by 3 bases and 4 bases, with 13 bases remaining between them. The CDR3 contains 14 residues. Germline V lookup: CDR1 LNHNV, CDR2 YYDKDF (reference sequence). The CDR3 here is CATSSARDIYEQYF. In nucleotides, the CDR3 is TGTGCCACCAGCAGTGCTCGGGACATTTACGAGCAGTACTTC. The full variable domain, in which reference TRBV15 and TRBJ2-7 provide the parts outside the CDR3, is DAMVIQNPRYQVTQFGKPVTLSCSQTLNHNVMYWYQQKSSQAPKLLFHYYDKDFNNEADTPDNFQSRRPNTSFCFLDIRSPGLGDTAMYLCATSSARDIYEQYFGPGTRLTVT.

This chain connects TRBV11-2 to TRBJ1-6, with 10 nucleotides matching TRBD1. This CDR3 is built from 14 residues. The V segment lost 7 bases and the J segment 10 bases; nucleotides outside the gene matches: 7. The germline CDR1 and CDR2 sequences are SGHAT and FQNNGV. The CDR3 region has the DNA TGTGCCAGCAAGCCGGGACAGGGGTCATCACCCCTCCACTTT. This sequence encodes CASKPGQGSSPLHF.

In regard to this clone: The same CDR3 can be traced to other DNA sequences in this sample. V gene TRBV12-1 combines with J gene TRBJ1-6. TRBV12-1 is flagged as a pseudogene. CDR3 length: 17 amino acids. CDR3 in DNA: TGTGCCAGCAGCTTGGGCGTAGTCGGGGGCGATAATTCGCCCCTCCACTTT. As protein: CASSLGVVGGDNSPLHF.

The CDR3 loop reads CASSLRQDSNQPQHF. The CDR3, as DNA: TGTGCCAGTAGTTTACGACAGGATAGCAATCAGCCCCAGCATTTT. This chain links TRBV19 with TRBJ1-5, with D maybe TRBD1 (6 bases). Trimming left V 5 bases short and J 0 bases short, with 11 bases between. The V gene's germline CDR1 is LNHDA and CDR2 SQIVND (reference sequence). CDR3 length equals 15 residues.

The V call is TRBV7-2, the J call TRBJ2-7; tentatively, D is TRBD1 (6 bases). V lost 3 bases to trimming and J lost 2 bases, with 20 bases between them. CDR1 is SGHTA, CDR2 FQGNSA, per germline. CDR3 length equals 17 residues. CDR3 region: CASSLATGHPAPYEQYF. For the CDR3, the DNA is TGTGCCAGCAGCTTGGCGACGGGACATCCCGCTCCCTACGAGCAGTACTTC.

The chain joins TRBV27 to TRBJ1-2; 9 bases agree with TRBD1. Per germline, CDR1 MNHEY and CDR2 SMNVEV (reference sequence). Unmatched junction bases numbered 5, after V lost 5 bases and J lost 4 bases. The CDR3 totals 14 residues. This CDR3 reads CASSPGQGGYGYTF. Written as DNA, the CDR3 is TGTGCCAGCAGTCCGGGACAGGGAGGCTATGGCTACACCTTC.

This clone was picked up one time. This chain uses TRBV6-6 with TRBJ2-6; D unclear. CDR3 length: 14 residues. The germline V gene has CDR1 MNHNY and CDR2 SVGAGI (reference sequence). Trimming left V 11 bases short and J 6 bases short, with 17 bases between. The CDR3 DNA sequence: TGTGCCGGCTCTGAAGGGTGGGCGGCCAACGTCCTGACTTTC. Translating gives CAGSEGWAANVLTF.

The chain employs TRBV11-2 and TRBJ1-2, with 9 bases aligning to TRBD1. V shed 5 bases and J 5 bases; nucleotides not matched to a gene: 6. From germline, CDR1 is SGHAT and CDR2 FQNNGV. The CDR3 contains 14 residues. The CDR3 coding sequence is TGTGCCAGCAGCACAGGGGGCGCGAAATATGGCTACACCTTC. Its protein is CASSTGGAKYGYTF.

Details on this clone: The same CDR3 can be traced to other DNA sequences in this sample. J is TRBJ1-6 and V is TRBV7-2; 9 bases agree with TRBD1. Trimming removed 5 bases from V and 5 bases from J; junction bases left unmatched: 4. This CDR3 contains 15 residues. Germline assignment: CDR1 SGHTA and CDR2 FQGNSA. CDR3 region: CASSPRDRDNSPLHF. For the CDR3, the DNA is TGTGCCAGCAGCCCGCGGGACAGGGATAATTCACCCCTCCACTTT.

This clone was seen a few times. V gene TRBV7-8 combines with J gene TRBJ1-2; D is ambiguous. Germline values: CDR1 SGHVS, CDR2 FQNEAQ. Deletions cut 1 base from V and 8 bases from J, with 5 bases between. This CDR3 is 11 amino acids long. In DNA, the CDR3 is TGTGCCAGCAGCTTAGGCAACGGCTACACCTTC. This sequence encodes CASSLGNGYTF.

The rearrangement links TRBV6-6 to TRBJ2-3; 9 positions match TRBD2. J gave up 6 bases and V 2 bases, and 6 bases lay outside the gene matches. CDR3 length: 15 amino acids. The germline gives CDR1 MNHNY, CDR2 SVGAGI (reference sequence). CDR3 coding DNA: TGTGCCAGCAGTTACGAGGGACTAGCTTTCGATACGCAGTATTTT. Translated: CASSYEGLAFDTQYF.

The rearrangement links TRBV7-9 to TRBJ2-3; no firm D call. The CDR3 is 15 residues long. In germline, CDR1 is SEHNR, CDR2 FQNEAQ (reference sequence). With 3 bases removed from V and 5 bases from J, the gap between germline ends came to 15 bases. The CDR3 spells CASSFTRVTEDTQYF. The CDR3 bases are TGTGCCAGCAGCTTCACACGGGTAACCGAAGATACGCAGTATTTT.

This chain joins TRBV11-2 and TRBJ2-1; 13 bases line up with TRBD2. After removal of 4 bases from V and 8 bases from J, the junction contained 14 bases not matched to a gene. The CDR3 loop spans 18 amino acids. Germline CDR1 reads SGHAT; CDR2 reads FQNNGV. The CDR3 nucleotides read TGTGCCAGCAGCTGGGACTTGGAACTAGCGGGAGGGCTCGATGAGCAGTTCTTC. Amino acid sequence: CASSWDLELAGGLDEQFF.

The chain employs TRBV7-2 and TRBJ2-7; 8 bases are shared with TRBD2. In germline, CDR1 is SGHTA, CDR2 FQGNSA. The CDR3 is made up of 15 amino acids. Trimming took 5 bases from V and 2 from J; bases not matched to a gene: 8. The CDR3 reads CASSPTGGGTYEQYF. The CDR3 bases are TGTGCCAGCAGCCCGACGGGAGGGGGGACCTACGAGCAGTACTTC.

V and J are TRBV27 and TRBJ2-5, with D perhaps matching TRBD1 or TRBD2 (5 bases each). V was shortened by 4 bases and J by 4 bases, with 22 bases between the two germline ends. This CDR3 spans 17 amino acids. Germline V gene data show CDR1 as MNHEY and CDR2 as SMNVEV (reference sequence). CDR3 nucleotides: TGTGCCAGCAGTTCGATCTCGGTGCAGGGAGAAGGAGAGACCCAGTACTTC. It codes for CASSSISVQGEGETQYF.

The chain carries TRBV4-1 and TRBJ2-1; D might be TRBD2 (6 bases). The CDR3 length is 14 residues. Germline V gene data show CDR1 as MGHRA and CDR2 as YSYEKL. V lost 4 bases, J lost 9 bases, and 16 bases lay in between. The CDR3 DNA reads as TGCGCCAGCAGCCCGCGGGCAGCGGGTCTTGAGCAGTTCTTC. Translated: CASSPRAAGLEQFF.

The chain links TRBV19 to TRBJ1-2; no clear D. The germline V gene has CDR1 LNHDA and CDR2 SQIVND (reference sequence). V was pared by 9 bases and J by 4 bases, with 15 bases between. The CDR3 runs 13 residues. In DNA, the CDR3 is TGTGCCAGCTCAAGTAGGTTGAGCTATGGCTACACCTTC. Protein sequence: CASSSRLSYGYTF. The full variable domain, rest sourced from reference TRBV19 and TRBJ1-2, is DGGITQSPKYLFRKEGQNVTLSCEQNLNHDAMYWYRQDPGQGLRLIYYSQIVNDFQKGDIAEGYSVSREKKESFPLTVTSAQKNPTAFYLCASSSRLSYGYTFGSGTRLTVV.

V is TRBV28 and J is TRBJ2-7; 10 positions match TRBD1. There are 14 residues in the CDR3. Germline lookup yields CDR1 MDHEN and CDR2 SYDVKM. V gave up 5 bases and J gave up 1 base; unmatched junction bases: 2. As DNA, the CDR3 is TGTGCCAGCAGTGGGGGACAGGGGTCCTACGAGCAGTACTTC. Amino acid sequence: CASSGGQGSYEQYF. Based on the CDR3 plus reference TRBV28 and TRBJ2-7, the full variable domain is DVKVTQSSRYLVKRTGEKVFLECVQDMDHENMFWYRQDPGLGLRLIYFSYDVKMKEKGDIPEGYSVSREKKERFSLILESASTNQTSMYLCASSGGQGSYEQYFGPGTRLTVT.

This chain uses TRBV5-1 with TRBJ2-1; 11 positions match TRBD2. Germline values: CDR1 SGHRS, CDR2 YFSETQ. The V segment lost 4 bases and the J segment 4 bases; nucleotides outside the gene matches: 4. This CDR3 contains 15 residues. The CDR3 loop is CASSLTSGDYNEQFF. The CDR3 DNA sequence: TGCGCCAGCAGCCTGACTAGCGGGGATTACAATGAGCAGTTCTTC.

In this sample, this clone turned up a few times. In DNA form, the CDR3 reads TGTGCCAGCAGCTTTTTTACAGTCGGCTACGAGCAGTACTTC. This gives the protein CASSFFTVGYEQYF. This chain connects TRBV7-2 to TRBJ2-7, with no clear D. CDR1 and CDR2 (germline): SGHTA, FQGNSA. Trimming removed 3 bases at V and 3 bases at J, with 12 bases between. The CDR3 extends over 14 amino acids.

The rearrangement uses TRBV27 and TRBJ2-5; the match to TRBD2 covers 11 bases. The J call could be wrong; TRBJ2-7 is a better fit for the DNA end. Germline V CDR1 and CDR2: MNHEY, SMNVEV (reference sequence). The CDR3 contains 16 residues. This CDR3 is CASSRQSSGRFNEQYF. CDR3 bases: TGTGCCAGCAGTAGACAATCTAGCGGGAGGTTCAACGAGCAGTACTTC.

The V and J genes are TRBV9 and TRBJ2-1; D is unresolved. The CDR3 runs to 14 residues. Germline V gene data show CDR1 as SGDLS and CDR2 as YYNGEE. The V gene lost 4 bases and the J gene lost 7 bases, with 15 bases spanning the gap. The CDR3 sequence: CASSLRFGWNEQFF. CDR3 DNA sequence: TGTGCCAGCAGCCTCCGGTTTGGGTGGAATGAGCAGTTCTTC.

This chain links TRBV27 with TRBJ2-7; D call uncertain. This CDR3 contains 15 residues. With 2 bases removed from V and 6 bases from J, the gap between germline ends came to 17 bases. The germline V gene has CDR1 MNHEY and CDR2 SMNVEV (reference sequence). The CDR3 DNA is TGTGCCAGCAGTTTACTGTCAGAGTCTCCCCTCGAGCAGTACTTC. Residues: CASSLLSESPLEQYF.

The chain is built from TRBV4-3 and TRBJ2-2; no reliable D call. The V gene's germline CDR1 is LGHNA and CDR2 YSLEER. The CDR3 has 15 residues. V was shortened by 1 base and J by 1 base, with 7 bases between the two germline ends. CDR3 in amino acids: CASSQVAVNTGELFF. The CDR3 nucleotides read TGCGCCAGCAGCCAAGTGGCGGTGAACACCGGGGAGCTGTTTTTT.

In DNA form, the CDR3 reads TGCGCCAGCAGCCAAGACTCGGGACTGGTCTCTGGAAACACCATATATTTT. Translation: CASSQDSGLVSGNTIYF. The chain joins TRBV4-1 to TRBJ1-3, with D tentatively TRBD1 (5 bases). The CDR3 has 17 amino acids. The germline CDR1 and CDR2 sequences are MGHRA and YSYEKL. Trimming left V 0 bases short and J 0 bases short, with 12 bases between.

The CDR3 loop is CATSRDADSGANVLTF. The CDR3 DNA follows: TGTGCCACCAGCAGAGATGCGGACTCTGGGGCCAACGTCCTGACTTTC. This chain uses TRBV15 with TRBJ2-6; D is uncertain. The length of the CDR3 is 16 residues. The germline V gene has CDR1 LNHNV and CDR2 YYDKDF (reference sequence). V was cut by 0 bases and J by 0 bases, with 6 bases left in between.